This T cell receptor (beta chain) was profiled in a study of blood T cell repertoires in COVID-19. At the level of the study: The United States, Italy and Spain were the sources of the acute and convalescent COVID-19 samples. T cells, B-cell-depleted T cells, or PBMCs provided the cDNA or gDNA that served as material.

How the authors handled the data: Estimates of nucleated cell counts were drawn from the amplification of reference gene primers. Only in-frame clones appear in the TCRdb table, and some are missing; sequencing was by immunoSEQ multiplex PCR. V, J and clone size derive from that table, while D and trimming were established from the DNA sequence. This table holds about 100,000 clones, 70% to 90% found once. J was trimmed by 5 bases and V by 10 bases; bases with no gene match: 7. The CDR3 length is 14 residues. Germline lookup yields CDR1 MNHNY and CDR2 SVGAGI (reference sequence). Only one count was recorded for this clone.

The chain carries TRBV6-6 and TRBJ2-5; 13 nucleotides line up with TRBD2. The specimen sequenced was peripheral blood. The TCR was taken from an elderly man with acute or convalescent COVID-19. In DNA form, the CDR3 reads TGTGCCACCCGGACTAGCGGGAGTATGGAGACCCAGTACTTC. Its protein product is CATRTSGSMETQYF.